This T cell receptor beta chain was captured in a study of T cell responses to AZD1222 COVID-19 vaccine. General study points: As reported, nearly half of all spike-specific TCRs target variant regions that are unmutated. Increased Spike-specific TCR breadth and depth were observed after two AZD1222 doses. Only after the peak T cell response were repertoires sampled.

As regards this clone: Antigen: not known.

The CDR3 contains 14 residues. Trimming pared 6 bases from V and 3 bases from J, leaving 15 bases between. Germline assignment: CDR1 SGHDT and CDR2 YYEEEE. Produced via immunoSEQ multiplex PCR; TCRdb's table is partial and in-frame only. The sample lists around 160,000 clones; 91% were seen once. Sequences were derived from peripheral blood, sampled 28 days after the second AZD1222 dose. The chain couples TRBV5-6 to TRBJ1-2; D gene uncertain. The TCR sequence derives from an adult who received the AZD1222 COVID-19 vaccine. This CDR3 reads CASNIPEADYGYTF. For the CDR3, the DNA is TGTGCCAGCAACATTCCGGAAGCGGACTATGGCTACACCTTC.